This T cell receptor beta chain originates from a study of PD-1 blockade in classical Hodgkin lymphoma. Assay: immunoSEQ multiplex PCR; the TCRdb copy retains only in-frame clones and omits some. The sample lists around 30,000 clones, under 75% occurring once. Time point denoted: cycle 4 day 1 (C4D1), after less than 7 weeks of nivolumab. All patients relapsed after autologous stem cell transplantation, and brentuximab vedotin exposure varied. This clone was counted between two and nine times. The TCR was taken from a human donor with classical Hodgkin lymphoma. Here the sequenced sample was peripheral blood mononuclear cells (PBMCs), taken before the fourth cycle of nivolumab.

In DNA form, the CDR3 reads TGTGCCTGGAGTGCCCTGCAGGGGGCCGGCAATCAGCCCCAGCATTTT. Amino acids: CAWSALQGAGNQPQHF. This chain connects TRBV30 to TRBJ1-5; 8 bases align to TRBD1. The germline V gene encodes CDR1 GTSNPN and CDR2 SVGIG (reference sequence). The CDR3 is 16 residues long. Losses at the gene ends were 1 base for V and 2 bases for J; bases not matched to a gene: 7.